This record concerns one T cell receptor (beta chain) sequence. Its antigen is unknown. This entry is derived from a study of shared clonotypes between healthy human individuals. Study in general: CD8 memory received one plate per donor, CD8 naive two, CD4 memory three and CD4 naive three. General observations from the study: Clonotypes not shared had lower generation probabilities than those common to all four donors.

The CDR3 is made up of 16 amino acids. V trimming: 4 bases; J trimming: 5 bases; junction bases outside the gene matches: 10. Germline V gene data show CDR1 as SGHRS and CDR2 as YFSETQ. The data were produced by immunoSEQ multiplex PCR, yet TCRdb's version contains in-frame clones alone and is incomplete. The data contain about 2.3 million clones, around 90% of them singletons. The sample consisted of naive CD4+ T cells from PBMCs. Subset of the sample: CD45RA+ positively selected. The origin of this receptor is a man aged 18 to 35 in good health. Some clones in this sample may be carry-over from other donors' samples. This rearrangement joins TRBV5-1 to TRBJ1-4, with TRBD1 matching over 8 bases. CDR3 sequence (DNA): TGCGCCAGCAGCGTTGTCCAGGGGGCGCAGAATGAAAAACTGTTTTTT. This sequence encodes CASSVVQGAQNEKLFF.